The 18 T cell receptor beta chains below were found in one sample sequenced in a study of T cell clonality in common variable immunodeficiency. Overall study results and limits: In common variable immunodeficiency, TCR beta chains reportedly carried fewer deletions and N-nucleotide insertions.

No antigen is known for these receptors. Clones were sequenced by immunoSEQ multiplex PCR, and TCRdb holds only the in-frame ones, with some missing. The specimen gives 10,000 to 13,000 clones without singletons; the ten biggest hold 6% to 7%. Material: peripheral blood mononuclear cells. Source of these receptors: a human donor with common variable immunodeficiency.

This clone was recorded a few times. The CDR3 goes on 3 residues after the read ends, and that part is filled in from the germline J gene. The rearrangement links TRBV5-1 to TRBJ2-5; TRBD1 agrees at 10 bases. CDR1 and CDR2 from the germline V gene are SGHRS and YFSETQ. With V trimmed by 0 bases and J by 5 bases, 7 bases remained unmatched. The CDR3 totals 16 residues. CDR3 DNA, as far as it was read: TGCGCCAGCAGCTTGGAGGGACAGGGGAAGTGGGAGACC. Protein product: CASSLEGQGKWET. The entire CDR3 sequence reads CASSLEGQGKWETQYF.

Remarks on this clone: The sequence runs out 3 residues before the end of the CDR3; the remainder is reconstructed from the germline J gene. The rearrangement uses TRBV30 and TRBJ1-1; TRBD1 aligns across 12 bases. The CDR3 has 18 residues. Germline trimming cut 2 bases from V and 4 bases from J; bases unmatched to any gene: 14. The germline gives CDR1 GTSNPN, CDR2 SVGIG (reference sequence). CDR3: CAWSFPWDRGQKSTEAFF. The sequenced part of the CDR3 DNA is TGTGCCTGGAGTTTCCCGTGGGACAGGGGGCAAAAGAGCACTGAA.

In the case of this clone: From the germline J gene comes the end of the CDR3, since the read stops 3 residues before it. The chain recombines TRBV18 with TRBJ1-4; D unclear. Germline assignment: CDR1 KGHSH and CDR2 LQKENI. This CDR3 contains 16 residues. The ends were cut back, 2 bases at V and 0 bases at J, with 10 bases in the middle. The CDR3 reads CASSPLSRTTNEKLFF. The CDR3 bases that were read are TGTGCCAGCTCACCATTGTCCAGGACAACTAATGAAAAA.

This clone is judged medium-sized. Sequencing ends 3 residues short of the CDR3 end; the germline J gene provides the rest. The gene calls are TRBV7-8 and TRBJ2-5, with 7 nucleotides matching TRBD1. Germline CDR1 and CDR2: SGHVS and FQNEAQ. The V and J ends lost 3 bases and 2 bases, in that order; junction bases with no gene match: 3. The CDR3 totals 14 residues. CDR3 DNA, as far as it was read: TGTGCCAGCAGCTTTGGGACAGAACAAGAGACC. It encodes CASSFGTEQET. In full, the CDR3 reads CASSFGTEQETQYF.

Remarks on this clone: The CDR3 end lies 3 residues beyond the end of the read and is filled in from the germline J gene. The chain uses TRBV5-1 and TRBJ2-5; 9 bases are a match to TRBD1. The ends lost 4 bases at V and 5 bases at J; junction bases unmatched: 6. From germline, CDR1 is SGHRS and CDR2 YFSETQ. This CDR3 has 14 residues. The CDR3 loop is CASSPDRGGETQYF. Partial CDR3 DNA: TGCGCCAGCAGCCCGGACAGGGGAGGGGAGACC.

This clone occurred a few times. The CDR3 end falls 3 residues outside the read, so it is completed with the germline J gene. This chain links TRBV18 with TRBJ2-1; 7 bases agree with TRBD1. V lost 3 bases, J lost 2 bases, and 4 bases stayed unmatched. The CDR3 has 15 amino acids. CDR1 and CDR2 (germline): KGHSH, LQKENI. The CDR3 DNA, read in part, is TGTGCCAGCTCACCCCAGGGACAGACCTACAATGAG. Protein product: CASSPQGQTYNE. The whole CDR3 is CASSPQGQTYNEQFF.

This clone turned up a few times. Incomplete CDR3 DNA: TGTGCCAGCACTCCAGGGGGCCGGTATGGC. Its protein product is CASTPGGRYG. The whole CDR3 is CASTPGGRYGYTF. This chain uses TRBV7-2 with TRBJ1-2; TRBD1 matches at 8 bases. The read ends 3 residues shy of where the CDR3 ends; the end is completed using the germline J gene. Trimming at V came to 7 bases and at J to 5 bases, leaving 6 bases not matched to a gene. The germline gives CDR1 SGHTA, CDR2 FQGNSA. The CDR3 runs 13 residues.

Concerning this clone itself: The read ends 3 residues early relative to the CDR3; the germline J gene fills the gap. V gene TRBV7-2 combines with J gene TRBJ2-1, with 11 bases lining up with TRBD2. The CDR3 has 15 residues. J was trimmed by 7 bases and V by 6 bases; bases with no gene match: 8. Germline assignment: CDR1 SGHTA and CDR2 FQGNSA. The sequenced CDR3 bases are TGTGCCAGCAGACCTCGACTAGCGGGAAATAATGAG. Amino acids: CASRPRLAGNNE. The full CDR3 reads CASRPRLAGNNEQFF. Variable domain in full (rest from reference TRBV7-2 and TRBJ2-1): GAGVSQSPSNKVTEKGKDVELRCDPISGHTALYWYRQSLGQGLEFLIYFQGNSAPDKSGLPSDRFSAERTGGSVSTLTIQRTQQEDSAVYLCASRPRLAGNNEQFFGPGTRLTVL.

On this clone: Read coverage stops 3 residues before the CDR3 terminus; the germline J gene supplies the remainder. The chain carries TRBV18 and TRBJ1-1, with TRBD1 identical over 7 bases. In germline, CDR1 is KGHSH, CDR2 LQKENI. Trimming took 5 bases from V and 6 from J; bases not matched to a gene: 9. There are 14 residues in the CDR3. CDR3 residues: CASSGDSQGAEAFF. The sequenced CDR3 bases are TGTGCCAGCTCAGGAGATAGTCAGGGGGCTGAA.

In regard to this clone: Read sequence stops 3 residues before the CDR3 end, and the germline J gene provides the missing end. J is TRBJ1-3 and V is TRBV7-9, with 7 positions matching TRBD1. Per the germline V gene, CDR1 is SEHNR and CDR2 is FQNEAQ (reference sequence). J was trimmed by 0 bases and V by 6 bases; bases with no gene match: 5. This CDR3 is built from 15 residues. CDR3: CASRLQGYSGNTIYF. Partial CDR3 DNA: TGTGCCAGCAGATTACAGGGGTACTCTGGAAACACC.

Only a few counts were recorded for this clone. The CDR3 goes on 3 residues after the read ends, and that part is filled in from the germline J gene. The chain has TRBV2 and TRBJ1-1, with 11 bases identical to TRBD1. The trim removed 4 bases at V and 1 base at J, leaving 5 bases unmatched. The CDR3 is 16 residues long. Germline V gene sequence: CDR1 SNHLY, CDR2 FYNNEI. CDR3 bases read: TGTGCCAGCAGTGCCGGGACAGGGGGGACGAACACTGAA. Translated, it gives CASSAGTGGTNTE. The whole CDR3 region reads CASSAGTGGTNTEAFF.

This clone has a handful of counts. The CDR3 end falls 3 residues outside the read, so it is completed with the germline J gene. The chain carries TRBV19 and TRBJ2-2; 8 bases agree with TRBD2. The CDR3 is 15 residues long. The V gene's germline CDR1 is LNHDA and CDR2 SQIVND (reference sequence). V lost 4 bases to trimming and J lost 4 bases; unmatched junction nucleotides: 5. The CDR3 bases that were read are TGTGCCAGTAGTACCCCAGCGGGAGTCACCGGGGAG. This codes for CASSTPAGVTGE. The full CDR3 is CASSTPAGVTGELFF. The entire variable domain, with the rest obtained from reference TRBV19 and TRBJ2-2, is as follows: DGGITQSPKYLFRKEGQNVTLSCEQNLNHDAMYWYRQDPGQGLRLIYYSQIVNDFQKGDIAEGYSVSREKKESFPLTVTSAQKNPTAFYLCASSTPAGVTGELFFGEGSRLTVL.

Details on this clone: The read ends 3 residues shy of where the CDR3 ends; the end is completed using the germline J gene. V and J are TRBV30 and TRBJ2-7; the match to TRBD2 covers 10 bases. V dropped 4 bases and J dropped 4; count of bases not matched to a gene: 1. The CDR3 runs to 12 residues. Germline V gene data show CDR1 as GTSNPN and CDR2 as SVGIG (reference sequence). This CDR3 reads CAWTSGSYEQYF. The sequenced CDR3 bases are TGTGCCTGGACTAGCGGGAGTTACGAG.

This clone is deemed medium-sized. The CDR3 is cut off 3 residues early in the read; its end comes from the germline J gene. The chain carries TRBV7-3 and TRBJ1-1, with TRBD1 matching over 7 bases. Per the germline V gene, CDR1 is SGHTA and CDR2 is FQGTGA. There are 15 residues in the CDR3. V shed 5 bases and J 4 bases; nucleotides not matched to a gene: 10. The CDR3 DNA, read in part, is TGTGCCAGCAGCCCACAGACAGGGCCGGCCACTGAA. Residues: CASSPQTGPATE. The whole CDR3 protein reads CASSPQTGPATEAFF. Full variable domain (missing parts from reference TRBV7-3 and TRBJ1-1): GAGVSQTPSNKVTEKGKYVELRCDPISGHTALYWYRQSLGQGPEFLIYFQGTGAADDSGLPNDRFFAVRPEGSVSTLKIQRTERGDSAVYLCASSPQTGPATEAFFGQGTRLTVV.

This clone was detected a few times. The read ends 3 residues early relative to the CDR3; the germline J gene fills the gap. The J gene is TRBJ1-1, the V gene TRBV6-2 or TRBV6-3; 8 positions agree with TRBD1. CDR1 MNHEY and CDR2 SVGEGT come from the germline V gene. V shed 6 bases, J shed 0 bases, and the junction held 0 bases outside the gene matches. The CDR3 runs 13 residues. CDR3 DNA (partial): TGTGCCAGCAGGGACAGGGTGAACACTGAA. Protein product: CASRDRVNTE. From start to end, the CDR3 is CASRDRVNTEAFF.

This clone has just a few counts. The CDR3 is cut off 3 residues early in the read; its end comes from the germline J gene. The V call is TRBV18, the J call TRBJ1-1; the D gene is possibly TRBD1 (6 bases). The CDR3 runs 15 residues. Germline CDR1 reads KGHSH; CDR2 reads LQKENI. V was pared by 5 bases and J by 6 bases, with 19 bases between. The sequenced part of the CDR3 DNA is TGTGCCAGCTCAACGGGGGGGCAGAGGAGGTCTGAA. This translates into CASSTGGQRRSE. In full, the CDR3 is CASSTGGQRRSEAFF. The whole variable domain, remainder taken from reference TRBV18 and TRBJ1-1, is NAGVMQNPRHLVRRRGQEARLRCSPMKGHSHVYWYRQLPEEGLKFMVYLQKENIIDESGMPKERFSAEFPKEGPSILRIQQVVRGDSAAYFCASSTGGQRRSEAFFGQGTRLTVV.

In this sample, this clone turned up a few times. The read ends 3 residues before the CDR3 terminus; that terminus is restored from the germline J gene. The chain joins TRBV7-2 to TRBJ2-1, with no clear D. The germline V and J ends were trimmed by 5 bases and 4 bases, with 6 bases remaining between them. The CDR3 is 12 residues long. Germline V gene lookup returns CDR1 SGHTA and CDR2 FQGNSA. This chain's CDR3 is CASSTSYNEQFF. Partial CDR3 DNA: TGTGCCAGCAGCACAAGTTACAATGAG.

By share, this clone counts as medium-sized. Read data end 3 residues before the CDR3 end; the end is taken from the germline J gene. The rearrangement links TRBV15 to TRBJ1-3, with TRBD1 matching over 8 bases. J gave up 4 bases and V 3 bases, and 8 bases lay outside the gene matches. Germline values: CDR1 LNHNV, CDR2 YYDKDF (reference sequence). The CDR3 length is 16 residues. The sequenced part of the CDR3 DNA is TGTGCCACCAGCAGGACAGGGGACGGCTCAGGAAACACC. Its translation is CATSRTGDGSGNT. The whole CDR3 protein is CATSRTGDGSGNTIYF.